The next 24 T cell receptor beta chains were all read from a single sample in a study of T cells after posttransplantation cyclophosphamide. This table comes from immunoSEQ multiplex PCR, and its TCRdb copy is limited to in-frame clones, with some not included. The table records around 66,000 clones, 93% of them present only once. Sequencing was done on a sample of PBMCs. These receptors came from a woman between 25 and 40 years old in good health and a related stem cell transplant donor.

In nucleotides, the CDR3 is TGTGCCAGTAGTACACCGGGTCTACAACCCTTCTTC. This encodes CASSTPGLQPFF. V is TRBV19 and J is TRBJ2-1; D is unresolved. Trimming removed 4 bases at V and 16 bases at J, with 17 bases between. Germline assignment: CDR1 LNHDA and CDR2 SQIVND (reference sequence). This CDR3 comprises 12 residues. The full variable domain, rest sourced from reference TRBV19 and TRBJ2-1, is DGGITQSPKYLFRKEGQNVTLSCEQNLNHDAMYWYRQDPGQGLRLIYYSQIVNDFQKGDIAEGYSVSREKKESFPLTVTSAQKNPTAFYLCASSTPGLQPFFGPGTRLTVL.

The V gene is TRBV29-1, the J gene TRBJ2-7; 11 bases line up with TRBD1. CDR1 and CDR2 (germline): SQVTM, ANQGSEA. The CDR3 runs to 16 residues. With 0 bases clipped from V and 3 bases from J, the junction kept 7 bases outside the gene matches. CDR3 sequence: CSVEDFAGTGGYEQYF. The CDR3 region has the DNA TGCAGCGTTGAAGATTTTGCCGGGACAGGGGGCTACGAGCAGTACTTC.

The J gene is TRBJ2-2, the V gene TRBV6-5; possibly TRBD1 for D (5 bases). The CDR3 length is 16 residues. Per the germline V gene, CDR1 is MNHEY and CDR2 is SVGAGI. Between the trimmed V and J ends, which lost 0 bases and 1 base, there was a span of 9 bases. The CDR3 here is CASSYSRRVNTGELFF. Written as DNA, the CDR3 is TGTGCCAGCAGTTACTCCCGCAGGGTGAACACCGGGGAGCTGTTTTTT.

This rearrangement joins TRBV5-1 to TRBJ2-1; 7 nucleotides line up with TRBD1. The trim removed 5 bases at V and 7 bases at J, leaving 6 bases unmatched. The length of the CDR3 is 13 residues. CDR1 SGHRS and CDR2 YFSETQ come from the germline V gene. The CDR3 is CASRYRGWNEQFF. CDR3 DNA: TGCGCCAGCAGGTACAGGGGTTGGAATGAGCAGTTCTTC. Together with reference TRBV5-1 and TRBJ2-1, the CDR3 gives the full variable domain: KAGVTQTPRYLIKTRGQQVTLSCSPISGHRSVSWYQQTPGQGLQFLFEYFSETQRNKGNFPGRFSGRQFSNSRSEMNVSTLELGDSALYLCASRYRGWNEQFFGPGTRLTVL.

V usage is TRBV11-2 and J usage is TRBJ2-1; 7 nucleotides agree with TRBD2. J was trimmed by 1 base and V by 5 bases; bases with no gene match: 8. The CDR3 contains 16 residues. Per germline, CDR1 SGHAT and CDR2 FQNNGV. The CDR3 nucleotides read TGTGCCAGCAGCCTAACCCAGGGAGGGTCCTACAATGAGCAGTTCTTC. Protein sequence: CASSLTQGGSYNEQFF.

This chain joins TRBV30 and TRBJ1-6; no clear D. The germline gives CDR1 GTSNPN, CDR2 SVGIG (reference sequence). The V gene lost 0 bases and the J gene lost 10 bases, with 13 bases spanning the gap. This CDR3 has 14 amino acids. The CDR3 is CAWSVLVKSSPLHF. CDR3 nucleotide sequence: TGTGCCTGGAGTGTACTTGTTAAGTCCTCACCCCTCCACTTT.

This clone has a single count. The chain links TRBV6-6 to TRBJ2-5; the D gene could be TRBD1 or TRBD2 (7 bases each). CDR1 and CDR2 from the germline V gene are MNHNY and SVGAGI (reference sequence). Trimming took 7 bases from V and 7 from J, leaving 16 bases between them. This CDR3 spans 13 amino acids. This CDR3 is CASTRGPGGTQYF. Written as DNA, the CDR3 is TGTGCCAGCACTAGGGGGCCGGGGGGGACCCAGTACTTC.

The V gene is TRBV21-1, the J gene TRBJ1-4; TRBD1, the D gene given by the table, was not confirmed from the DNA. TRBV21-1 is deemed a pseudogene. The CDR3 is 16 residues long. As DNA, the CDR3 is TGTGCCAGCAGCAAATTGGGGGACAGGGGCGATGAAAAACTGTTTTTT. Its translation: CASSKLGDRGDEKLFF.

The gene calls are TRBV29-1 and TRBJ1-1; D is ambiguous. This CDR3 has 11 residues. CDR1 is SQVTM and CDR2 is ANQGSEA in the germline V gene. V was shortened by 7 bases and J by 3 bases, with 9 bases between the two germline ends. In DNA form, the CDR3 reads TGCAGCGCCTCTGAGGACACTGAAGCTTTCTTT. This gives the protein CSASEDTEAFF.

V and J are TRBV7-2 and TRBJ2-3; tentative D call: TRBD2 (5 bases). Germline values: CDR1 SGHTA, CDR2 FQGNSA. The V end was cut by 5 bases, the J end by 1 base, with 13 bases between. This CDR3 is 15 amino acids long. For the CDR3, the DNA is TGTGCCAGCAGCCATACTGTCGGGGGCACAGATACGCAGTATTTT. Its translation: CASSHTVGGTDTQYF.

The rearrangement joins TRBV18 to TRBJ2-5; the match to TRBD2 covers 10 bases. This CDR3 is 16 amino acids long. The V gene end was trimmed by 3 bases and the J gene end by 2 bases; junction bases not matched to a gene: 6. CDR1 and CDR2 (germline): KGHSH, LQKENI. Here the CDR3 DNA reads TGTGCCAGCTCACCGGTAGCGGGGGGCCCGCAAGAGACCCAGTACTTC. Residues: CASSPVAGGPQETQYF.

DNA of the CDR3: TGTGCCAGCTCTCCGGGTTCTTATGAAGCTTTCTTT. Encoded protein: CASSPGSYEAFF. The chain is built from TRBV18 and TRBJ1-1; D unresolved. Germline lookup yields CDR1 KGHSH and CDR2 LQKENI. With 6 bases removed from V and 7 bases from J, the gap between germline ends came to 12 bases. The CDR3 runs to 12 residues.

This chain uses TRBV6-5 with TRBJ1-5; 9 bases map to TRBD1. The CDR3 runs to 15 residues. Per germline, CDR1 MNHEY and CDR2 SVGAGI. J gave up 9 bases and V 5 bases, and 11 bases lay outside the gene matches. In DNA form, the CDR3 reads TGTGCCAGCAGTCCCGGGACAGGGCGAGACGGGCCCCAGCATTTT. This gives the protein CASSPGTGRDGPQHF.

This chain uses TRBV4-3 with TRBJ1-2; TRBD1 is a possible D gene (5 bases). The V end lost 3 bases, the J end lost 2 bases, and 10 bases lay between the germline ends. This CDR3 has 14 residues. The V gene's germline CDR1 is LGHNA and CDR2 YSLEER. For the CDR3, the DNA is TGCGCCAGCAGCCAGGAGGACATAAACTATGGCTACACCTTC. Its translation: CASSQEDINYGYTF.

The CDR3 DNA follows: TGTGCCAGCAGCCAAAGGGACAGGGGTCATGAGCAGTTCTTC. It translates to CASSQRDRGHEQFF. The chain recombines TRBV14 with TRBJ2-1, with 10 positions matching TRBD1. Germline V gene lookup returns CDR1 SGHDN and CDR2 FVKESK. After removal of 2 bases from V and 8 bases from J, the junction contained 3 bases not matched to a gene. The CDR3 is 14 amino acids.

The rearrangement joins TRBV19 to TRBJ1-5; 9 bases agree with TRBD1. The V and J ends lost 5 bases and 6 bases, in that order; junction bases with no gene match: 2. The CDR3 consists of 13 residues. Germline loops: CDR1 LNHDA, CDR2 SQIVND (reference sequence). The CDR3 loop is CASSGQGTQPQHF. For the CDR3, the DNA is TGTGCCAGTAGTGGACAGGGGACTCAGCCCCAGCATTTT.

This sequence joins TRBV30 and TRBJ2-3; the D gene is possibly TRBD1 (5 bases). Trimming removed 1 base from V and 1 base from J, with 6 bases in between. Germline V CDR1 and CDR2: GTSNPN, SVGIG (reference sequence). The CDR3 sequence is 13 residues long. The CDR3 here is CAWSGRGTDTQYF. CDR3 sequence (DNA): TGTGCCTGGAGTGGCAGGGGCACAGATACGCAGTATTTT. Drawing the rest from reference TRBV30 and TRBJ2-3, the complete variable domain is SQTIHQWPATLVQPVGSPLSLECTVEGTSNPNLYWYRQAAGRGLQLLFYSVGIGQISSEVPQNLSASRPQDRQFILSSKKLLLSDSGFYLCAWSGRGTDTQYFGPGTRLTVL.

This chain's CDR3 is CASSLLGTSNQPQHF. CDR3 nucleotide sequence: TGTGCCAGCAGTCTACTTGGGACATCGAATCAGCCCCAGCATTTT. This rearrangement joins TRBV6-1 to TRBJ1-5, with D maybe TRBD1 (6 bases). V was pared by 5 bases and J by 4 bases, with 15 bases between. CDR3 size: 15 residues. Germline CDR1 and CDR2: MNHNS and SASEGT.

The V gene is TRBV4-2, the J gene TRBJ1-1; maybe TRBD1 (6 bases). Germline CDR1 and CDR2: LGHNA and YNFKEQ. Deletions cut 0 bases from V and 5 bases from J, with 16 bases between. The CDR3 sequence is 16 residues long. The CDR3 DNA sequence: TGTGCCAGCAGCCAAGATCGGTGGGGGCGCGGGACTGAAGCTTTCTTT. It encodes CASSQDRWGRGTEAFF.

V gene TRBV28 combines with J gene TRBJ2-3; possibly TRBD1 or TRBD2 for D (5 bases each). CDR3 length equals 15 residues. Deletions cut 6 bases from V and 4 bases from J, with 17 bases between. Germline CDR1 MDHEN, CDR2 SYDVKM. CDR3 loop: CASSASLRGADTQYF. The CDR3 region has the DNA TGTGCCAGCAGCGCTAGCCTCCGGGGCGCAGATACGCAGTATTTT.

This chain's CDR3 is CASSYGLTKETQYF. The CDR3 bases are TGTGCCAGCAGTTACGGTCTAACCAAAGAGACCCAGTACTTC. The chain couples TRBV6-5 to TRBJ2-5, with D uncertain. The V end lost 2 bases, the J end lost 3 bases, and 10 bases lay between the germline ends. Germline-derived CDR1 and CDR2 are MNHEY and SVGAGI. There are 14 residues in the CDR3.

V usage is TRBV4-3 and J usage is TRBJ2-7, with D tentatively TRBD2 (5 bases). V lost 0 bases and J lost 3, with 9 bases in between. Germline V CDR1 and CDR2: LGHNA, YSLEER. The CDR3 covers 14 residues. Here the CDR3 reads CASSQDGVIYEQYF. CDR3 nucleotides: TGCGCCAGCAGCCAAGACGGGGTCATCTACGAGCAGTACTTC.

The chain recombines TRBV6-5 with TRBJ2-1, with 7 bases identical to TRBD1. V trimming: 5 bases; J trimming: 6 bases; junction bases outside the gene matches: 4. Germline CDR1 reads MNHEY; CDR2 reads SVGAGI. The CDR3 has 13 amino acids. The CDR3 loop is CASSQGTVNEQFF. CDR3 in DNA: TGTGCCAGCAGTCAAGGGACAGTCAATGAGCAGTTCTTC.

The rearrangement joins TRBV2 to TRBJ2-5; D is possibly TRBD2 (6 bases). Germline V gene data show CDR1 as SNHLY and CDR2 as FYNNEI. Trimming cost V 5 bases and J 2 bases, with 15 bases left between them. CDR3 size: 15 residues. CDR3 sequence (DNA): TGTGCCAGCAGTAAAAGCTCGGGACTGCAAGAGACCCAGTACTTC. Its protein is CASSKSSGLQETQYF.